This section outlines one T cell receptor beta chain sequence together with its context. Its antigen remains unknown. The data were obtained in a study of T cell responses to AZD1222 COVID-19 vaccine. Notes on the study in general: After two AZD1222 doses, spike-specific TCR breadth and depth rose versus day 0. The study identified only a handful of AZD1222 recipients as seropositive at baseline. Spike was spanned by vaccine-associated CD4 TCRs, with dominance at 160-218 and 743-854.

The data were produced by immunoSEQ multiplex PCR, yet TCRdb's version contains in-frame clones alone and is incomplete. The sample lists about 150,000 clones, about 85% seen once, with about 7% in the top ten. CDR3 length: 10 residues. The ends were cut back, 8 bases at V and 10 bases at J, with 9 bases in the middle. Germline CDR1 reads SNHLY; CDR2 reads FYNNEI. This TCR came from an adult who had recovered from COVID-19. Sample: peripheral blood, taken after recovery from COVID-19. The gene calls are TRBV2 and TRBJ2-1; D gene unclear. The CDR3 protein is CASRVREQFF. The CDR3 DNA sequence: TGTGCCAGCCGGGTTAGAGAGCAGTTCTTC.